Listed below are T cell receptor beta chains from one sample, sequenced in a study of shared clonotypes between healthy human individuals. Measured with immunoSEQ multiplex PCR; TCRdb has only the in-frame clones, and not every one. Found here are hundreds of thousands of clones, approximately 95% of them singletons; the top ten hold approximately 0.11%. The sequenced material came from naive CD8+ T cells sorted from blood. Receptors were obtained from a woman aged 25 to 39 in good health. Both conserved end residues are part of each CDR3. D genes are given only for firm matches. Size tells how often a clone was seen (once, few, many) or the class of an expanded clone, and some rows leave it out.

. | TRBJ2-1 | . | TRBV18 | CASSPSPGSYNEQFF | TGTGCCAGCTCACCAAGCCCCGGCTCCTACAATGAGCAGTTCTTC
once | TRBJ1-1 | . | TRBV13 | CASSLGPGFGNTEAFF | TGTGCCAGCAGCTTAGGCCCCGGGTTCGGGAACACTGAAGCTTTCTTT
once | TRBJ2-1 | TRBD2 | TRBV5-1 | CASSFRLAPTPNEQFF | TGCGCCAGCAGCTTCAGACTAGCGCCCACCCCCAATGAGCAGTTCTTC
. | TRBJ1-5 | . | TRBV28 | CASKWGYSNQPQHF | TGTGCCAGCAAATGGGGGTATAGCAATCAGCCCCAGCATTTT
. | TRBJ1-5 | TRBD1 | TRBV28 | CASSLGQGGQPQHF | TGTGCCAGCAGTTTAGGACAGGGTGGACAGCCCCAGCATTTT
. | TRBJ2-7 | . | TRBV4-1 | CASSQAAGAYEQYF | TGCGCCAGCAGCCAAGCTGCAGGGGCCTACGAGCAGTACTTC
. | TRBJ2-7 | . | TRBV7-9 | CASSLAVAQYEQYF | TGTGCCAGCAGCTTAGCGGTCGCCCAATACGAGCAGTACTTC
. | TRBJ1-1 | . | TRBV5-1 | CASSPPTANTEAFF | TGCGCCAGCAGCCCGCCGACGGCTAACACTGAAGCTTTCTTT
once | TRBJ1-2 | . | TRBV5-1 | CASSVSHGGDGYTF | TGCGCCAGCAGCGTATCCCATGGGGGAGATGGCTACACCTTC
once | TRBJ2-7 | . | TRBV4-1 | CASSQVSSVSRVEQYF | TGCGCCAGCAGCCAAGTATCGAGCGTATCTCGGGTCGAGCAGTACTTC
once | TRBJ2-5 | TRBD2 | TRBV5-6 | CASSLGEGETQYF | TGTGCCAGCAGCTTGGGGGAGGGAGAGACCCAGTACTTC
. | TRBJ2-1 | . | TRBV27 | CASSHLQGYNEQFF | TGTGCCAGCAGCCACCTACAGGGATACAATGAGCAGTTCTTC
once | TRBJ2-7 | . | TRBV27 | CASSYTGSSYEQYF | TGTGCCAGCAGTTATACAGGGAGCTCCTACGAGCAGTACTTC